A single sample gave rise to the 26 T cell receptor beta chains below, sequenced in a study of a mutant IDH1 vaccine in newly diagnosed glioma. As for time point: week 11, during vaccination. A single vaccine dose contained 300 ug of mutant IDH1 20-mer peptide, and topical imiquimod was used with it. Only in-frame clones appear in the TCRdb table, and some are missing; sequencing was by immunoSEQ multiplex PCR. The sample holds 95,000 to 120,000 clones, about nine tenths seen once. Their antigens are not known. The input for sequencing was PBMCs, taken from a glioma patient whose treatment included an IDH1 peptide vaccine. The origin of the receptors is a woman in her fifties or sixties with glioma.

The rearrangement links TRBV27 to TRBJ1-1, with TRBD1 matching over 9 bases. This CDR3 has 15 residues. Germline V lookup: CDR1 MNHEY, CDR2 SMNVEV (reference sequence). The V segment lost 2 bases and the J segment 3 bases; nucleotides outside the gene matches: 4. This chain's CDR3 is CASSLTGGEDTEAFF. DNA for the CDR3: TGTGCCAGCAGTTTAACAGGGGGCGAAGACACTGAAGCTTTCTTT.

The CDR3 sequence: CASSQVGGMGAGRNQPQHF. The CDR3 region has the DNA TGTGCCAGCAGCCAAGTCGGGGGGATGGGGGCGGGGCGCAATCAGCCCCAGCATTTT. This sequence joins TRBV4-2 and TRBJ1-5; possibly TRBD1 for D (6 bases). The V end lost 1 base, the J end lost 2 bases, and 21 bases lay between the germline ends. This CDR3 comprises 19 residues. Germline V gene sequence: CDR1 LGHNA, CDR2 YNFKEQ.

The chain carries TRBV29-1 and TRBJ1-1; the D is unclear. The ends were cut back, 5 bases at V and 2 bases at J, with 6 bases in the middle. The CDR3 loop spans 11 amino acids. Looked up from germline, CDR1 is SQVTM and CDR2 is ANQGSEA. The CDR3 loop reads CSVLHNTEAFF. The CDR3 nucleotides are TGCAGCGTTTTACACAACACTGAAGCTTTCTTT.

This chain connects TRBV19 to TRBJ2-3; the D call may be TRBD1 or TRBD2 (5 bases each). Trimming stripped 3 bases from V and 8 bases from J, with 15 bases between. The CDR3 loop spans 14 amino acids. Germline V gives CDR1 LNHDA, CDR2 SQIVND (reference sequence). CDR3 sequence reads: CASSIQGAAGTQYF. CDR3 coding DNA: TGTGCCAGTAGTATCCAAGGGGCGGCGGGTACGCAGTATTTT.

This chain joins TRBV5-4 and TRBJ1-6; no definite D call. Germline CDR1 is SGHNT and CDR2 is YYREEE (reference sequence). V lost 3 bases and J 8 bases, leaving 9 bases between the germline ends. The CDR3 is made up of 13 amino acids. CDR3 sequence reads: CASSSPGYSPLHF. CDR3 DNA sequence: TGTGCCAGCAGCTCCCCAGGATATTCACCCCTCCACTTT.

The genes are TRBV5-1 and TRBJ2-1; D uncertain. Germline CDR1 reads SGHRS; CDR2 reads YFSETQ. CDR3 size: 14 residues. V dropped 4 bases and J dropped 0 bases, with 8 bases sitting between them. CDR3 nucleotides: TGCGCCAGCAGCCCTGTTCCCTCCTACAATGAGCAGTTCTTC. Its protein product is CASSPVPSYNEQFF.

The rearrangement uses TRBV4-1 and TRBJ2-1, with TRBD2 matching 9 bases. The CDR3 length is 18 residues. Trimming cost V 4 bases and J 7 bases; bases outside gene matches: 17. Per germline, CDR1 MGHRA and CDR2 YSYEKL. Written as DNA, the CDR3 is TGCGCCAGCAGCCCCCTTGGGGTCAGCGGGAGGAATTATAATGAGCAGTTCTTC. Its protein product is CASSPLGVSGRNYNEQFF.

As DNA, the CDR3 is TGCAGCGTTGACGGCAGACTGCTCCTTCAAGAGACCCAGTACTTC. Its translation: CSVDGRLLLQETQYF. The J gene is TRBJ2-5, the V gene TRBV29-1, with D unclear. V gave up 3 bases and J gave up 2 bases, with 16 bases separating them. Germline assignment: CDR1 SQVTM and CDR2 ANQGSEA. The length of the CDR3 is 15 residues.

The chain combines TRBV6-6 with TRBJ1-1, with D possibly being TRBD1 (6 bases). This CDR3 region has 15 residues. V was cut by 5 bases and J by 1 base, with 14 bases left in between. The germline V gene has CDR1 MNHNY and CDR2 SVGAGI (reference sequence). The CDR3 DNA sequence: TGTGCCAGCAGTCCCCCAGGGGCGCCGAACACTGAAGCTTTCTTT. Encoded protein: CASSPPGAPNTEAFF.

This CDR3 is CASSMGLNEKLFF. In DNA, the CDR3 is TGTGCCAGCAGCATGGGACTCAATGAAAAACTGTTTTTT. J is TRBJ1-4 and V is TRBV5-6, with D possibly being TRBD1 (5 bases). From germline, CDR1 is SGHDT and CDR2 YYEEEE. CDR3 length equals 13 residues. V lost 4 bases, J lost 5 bases, and 9 bases lay in between.

The chain carries TRBV21-1 and TRBJ2-5; the D call TRBD1 from the table was never checked on the DNA. TRBV21-1 is classified as a pseudogene. CDR3 length: 14 amino acids. Here the CDR3 reads CASSRRDRQETQYF. The DNA of the CDR3 is TGTGCCAGCAGCCGGCGGGACAGGCAAGAGACCCAGTACTTC.

This clone occurred a few times. V usage is TRBV7-8 and J usage is TRBJ2-2, with a possible D match to TRBD2 (6 bases). The CDR3 consists of 15 residues. V was pared by 5 bases and J by 0 bases, with 10 bases between. Germline CDR1 SGHVS, CDR2 FQNEAQ. The CDR3 nucleotides are TGTGCCAGCAGCCAGATAGCGGCGAACACCGGGGAGCTGTTTTTT. Amino acid sequence: CASSQIAANTGELFF.

This clone was picked up one time. The sample has other DNA sequences that encode this CDR3 too. The V and J genes are TRBV18 and TRBJ2-3; D call uncertain. The CDR3 has 14 amino acids. V shed 0 bases and J shed 0 bases, with 4 bases lying between them. The V gene's germline CDR1 is KGHSH and CDR2 LQKENI. The DNA of the CDR3 is TGTGCCAGCTCACCACCCGGGAGCACAGATACGCAGTATTTT. Protein product: CASSPPGSTDTQYF. The complete variable domain, with remaining parts taken from reference TRBV18 and TRBJ2-3, reads NAGVMQNPRHLVRRRGQEARLRCSPMKGHSHVYWYRQLPEEGLKFMVYLQKENIIDESGMPKERFSAEFPKEGPSILRIQQVVRGDSAAYFCASSPPGSTDTQYFGPGTRLTVL.

The rearrangement links TRBV5-6 to TRBJ2-7, with 13 bases fitting TRBD2. CDR1 and CDR2 from the germline V gene are SGHDT and YYEEEE. The CDR3 extends over 17 amino acids. V lost 7 bases, J lost 3 bases, and 13 bases stayed unmatched. CDR3 residues: CASAPGTSGIPFYEQYF. CDR3 coding DNA: TGTGCCAGCGCGCCCGGGACTAGCGGGATTCCCTTCTACGAGCAGTACTTC.

The rearrangement links TRBV6-1 to TRBJ2-7; D possibly matches TRBD1 or TRBD2 (5 bases each). Trimming left V 2 bases short and J 0 bases short, with 8 bases between. The CDR3 runs to 14 residues. Germline-derived CDR1 and CDR2 are MNHNS and SASEGT. This CDR3 reads CASSERDGSYEQYF. The CDR3 DNA follows: TGTGCCAGCAGTGAAAGGGACGGCTCCTACGAGCAGTACTTC.

V is TRBV7-6 and J is TRBJ2-5; D remains unclear. CDR1 is SGHVS, CDR2 FNYEAQ, per germline. This CDR3 has 14 residues. V gave up 1 base and J gave up 1 base, with 7 bases separating them. CDR3 sequence (DNA): TGTGCCAGCAGCTTAGTGGGTTTCCAAGAGACCCAGTACTTC. Translation gives CASSLVGFQETQYF. Full variable domain (outside the CDR3, taken from reference TRBV7-6 and TRBJ2-5): GAGVSQSPRYKVTKRGQDVALRCDPISGHVSLYWYRQALGQGPEFLTYFNYEAQQDKSGLPNDRFSAERPEGSISTLTIQRTEQRDSAMYRCASSLVGFQETQYFGPGTRLLVL.

The chain couples TRBV28 to TRBJ1-2; unclear D gene. The CDR3 length is 13 residues. Deletions cut 1 base from V and 4 bases from J, with 7 bases between. From germline, CDR1 is MDHEN and CDR2 SYDVKM. The CDR3 region has the DNA TGTGCCAGCAGTTTATCGGGCGGCTATGGCTACACCTTC. Translation gives CASSLSGGYGYTF.

The V call is TRBV6-5, the J call TRBJ2-2; D is uncertain. V lost 3 bases and J 1 base, leaving 6 bases between the germline ends. The length of the CDR3 is 14 residues. Germline assignment: CDR1 MNHEY and CDR2 SVGAGI. The CDR3 sequence is CASSYSVNTGELFF. Written as DNA, the CDR3 is TGTGCCAGCAGTTATTCGGTGAACACCGGGGAGCTGTTTTTT.

The J gene is TRBJ2-5, the V gene TRBV11-1, with D uncertain. Germline V gives CDR1 SGHAT, CDR2 FQDESV (reference sequence). The CDR3 totals 14 residues. Trimming removed 5 bases from V and 2 bases from J, with 12 bases in between. As DNA, the CDR3 is TGTGCCAGCAGCCTGGACGGATCGCAAGAGACCCAGTACTTC. Protein sequence: CASSLDGSQETQYF.

For the CDR3, the DNA is TGTGCCAGCAGTTTATCCTTTGACAGGGCGTATGAGCAGTTCTTC. Its translation is CASSLSFDRAYEQFF. The genes are TRBV27 and TRBJ2-1; TRBD1 matches at 7 bases. V gave up 0 bases and J gave up 8 bases; unmatched junction bases: 7. This CDR3 region has 15 residues. CDR1 and CDR2 (germline): MNHEY, SMNVEV (reference sequence).

This clone was detected once. The rearrangement joins TRBV27 to TRBJ2-4; 13 bases fit TRBD2. This CDR3 spans 16 amino acids. J was trimmed by 9 bases and V by 6 bases; bases with no gene match: 11. Germline V gene lookup returns CDR1 MNHEY and CDR2 SMNVEV (reference sequence). CDR3 bases: TGTGCCAGCAGCCTGACTAGCGGGAGGCATGGGGGCATTCAGTACTTC. This sequence encodes CASSLTSGRHGGIQYF.

This chain links TRBV6-6 with TRBJ2-5; TRBD1 aligns across 8 bases. The last part of the DNA fits TRBJ2-7 better; the J call may be wrong. The CDR3 has 14 amino acids. Germline lookup yields CDR1 MNHNY and CDR2 SVGAGI (reference sequence). The CDR3 spells CASRRGQDSYEQYF. For the CDR3, the DNA is TGTGCCAGCAGACGGGGACAGGATTCCTACGAGCAGTACTTC.

The gene calls are TRBV28 and TRBJ1-5; no definite D call. The CDR3 covers 14 residues. Per the germline V gene, CDR1 is MDHEN and CDR2 is SYDVKM. Trimming left V 5 bases short and J 5 bases short, with 13 bases between. CDR3 region: CASSPPLGHQPQHF. The DNA for the CDR3 is TGTGCCAGCAGTCCCCCCCTGGGTCATCAGCCCCAGCATTTT.

The rearrangement joins TRBV27 to TRBJ2-1, with TRBD2 matching 11 bases. This CDR3 contains 18 residues. The germline gives CDR1 MNHEY, CDR2 SMNVEV (reference sequence). V gave up 2 bases and J gave up 3 bases; unmatched junction bases: 9. The DNA of the CDR3 is TGTGCCAGCAGTTTAGGGTTGGGACTAGCGGCCCTCTACAATGAGCAGTTCTTC. Amino acids: CASSLGLGLAALYNEQFF.

Concerning this clone itself: In this CDR3 the conserved last residue, phenylalanine or tryptophan, is missing, so a read error is likely. The genes are TRBV19 and TRBJ2-7; TRBD1 matches at 8 bases. The V segment lost 9 bases and the J segment 3 bases; nucleotides outside the gene matches: 10. The germline gives CDR1 LNHDA, CDR2 SQIVND (reference sequence). The CDR3 length is 14 residues. CDR3 sequence reads: CASNTPGQDYEQYL. The CDR3 nucleotides are TGTGCCAGCAACACACCGGGACAGGACTACGAGCAGTACCTC.

The V gene is TRBV4-2, the J gene TRBJ2-7; possibly TRBD2 for D (6 bases). The ends were cut back, 0 bases at V and 1 base at J, with 10 bases in the middle. The CDR3 loop spans 15 amino acids. Germline V gives CDR1 LGHNA, CDR2 YNFKEQ. The CDR3 protein is CASSQEPGESYEQYF. The CDR3 coding sequence is TGTGCCAGCAGCCAAGAACCGGGAGAGTCCTACGAGCAGTACTTC.